These 29 T cell receptor beta chains were sequenced from one sample in a study of monozygotic twins with cystic fibrosis. The table came from immunoSEQ multiplex PCR; TCRdb's copy has only in-frame clones and leaves some out. The sample consists of some 19,000 clones, approximately 97% of them appearing once. Source material: blood. Every receptor here comes from a woman aged 25-40 years with cystic fibrosis.

This CDR3 reads CASRLTFTGDYGYTF. In DNA, the CDR3 is TGTGCAAGTCGCTTAACCTTTACAGGGGACTATGGCTACACCTTC. This chain links TRBV12-2 with TRBJ1-2; the table's D call TRBD1 went unverified against the DNA. TRBV12-2 is deemed a pseudogene. The CDR3 extends over 15 amino acids.

In its sample, this clone was seen once. This chain uses TRBV27 with TRBJ2-1; perhaps TRBD2 as D (6 bases). Deletions cut 5 bases from V and 0 bases from J, with 14 bases between. The CDR3 is 16 residues long. Germline V lookup: CDR1 MNHEY, CDR2 SMNVEV (reference sequence). CDR3 nucleotides: TGTGCCAGCAGTCAACTAGCAGCGAGCTCCTACAATGAGCAGTTCTTC. Translated, it gives CASSQLAASSYNEQFF.

As concerns this clone: An end of the junction differs from the germline gene, which may be a read error. The chain links TRBV7-2 to TRBJ1-1, with D maybe TRBD1 (6 bases). The CDR3 runs 14 residues. Germline CDR1 and CDR2: SGHTA and FQGNSA. CDR3 in amino acids: CASRLGGLDTEAFF. The CDR3 DNA reads as TGTGCCAGCAGATTAGGGGGTCTCGACACTGAAGCTTTCTTT.

V usage is TRBV11-2 and J usage is TRBJ2-7; a possible D gene is TRBD1 (6 bases). CDR1 is SGHAT and CDR2 is FQNNGV in the germline V gene. Trimming removed 6 bases at V and 2 bases at J, with 14 bases between. There are 14 residues in the CDR3. In DNA form, the CDR3 reads TGTGCCAGCAGAACCTCTACAGGGACCTACGAGCAGTACTTC. This encodes CASRTSTGTYEQYF.

This CDR3 is CASSLAYLSQGLTF. The CDR3 bases are TGTGCCAGCAGCTTAGCGTACCTCAGCCAGGGCCTCACCTTC. The gene calls are TRBV7-2 and TRBJ1-2; D possibly corresponds to TRBD1 (5 bases). Germline values: CDR1 SGHTA, CDR2 FQGNSA. The V end was cut by 0 bases, the J end by 13 bases, with 18 bases between. The CDR3 extends over 14 amino acids.

This clone was counted a single time. The chain recombines TRBV4-3 with TRBJ2-4, with 10 nucleotides matching TRBD2. The V and J ends lost 4 bases and 8 bases, in that order; junction bases with no gene match: 11. The CDR3 is made up of 16 amino acids. CDR1 is LGHNA and CDR2 is YSLEER in the germline V gene. The CDR3 is CASSLERGGRGDIQYF. As DNA, the CDR3 is TGCGCCAGCAGCCTTGAGCGGGGGGGCCGAGGGGACATTCAGTACTTC.

The V and J genes are TRBV7-8 and TRBJ2-6; D is perhaps TRBD2 (6 bases). The germline CDR1 and CDR2 sequences are SGHVS and FQNEAQ. Trimming stripped 1 base from V and 0 bases from J, with 10 bases between. The CDR3 is made up of 17 amino acids. CDR3 amino acids: CASSLGRVHSGANVLTF. DNA for the CDR3: TGTGCCAGCAGCTTAGGGAGGGTCCACTCTGGGGCCAACGTCCTGACTTTC.

The chain recombines TRBV2 with TRBJ2-6; the D call may be TRBD1 or TRBD2 (5 bases each). The CDR3 has 16 amino acids. The V gene's germline CDR1 is SNHLY and CDR2 FYNNEI. The V gene lost 5 bases and the J gene lost 2 bases, with 13 bases spanning the gap. The CDR3 DNA follows: TGTGCCAGCAGTACCGGGACGGAGGCTGGGGCCAACGTCCTGACTTTC. As protein: CASSTGTEAGANVLTF.

The chain employs TRBV14 and TRBJ1-2; no definite D call. The CDR3 is 12 amino acids. Germline V CDR1 and CDR2: SGHDN, FVKESK. Between the trimmed V and J ends, which lost 0 bases and 3 bases, there was a span of 2 bases. The CDR3 region has the DNA TGTGCCAGCAGCCAAGAACACTATGGCTACACCTTC. Translation: CASSQEHYGYTF.

This clone occurred once. CDR3 nucleotide sequence: TGTGCCAGCAGTGTCTCCGGGGCGGGTGACGCGAACACCGGGGAGCTGTTTTTT. Translated, it gives CASSVSGAGDANTGELFF. This rearrangement joins TRBV6-4 to TRBJ2-2; D assignment may be TRBD1 or TRBD2 (5 bases each). The V and J ends lost 4 bases and 0 bases respectively, with 18 bases between them. The CDR3 sequence is 18 residues long. CDR1 is MRHNA and CDR2 is SNTAGT in the germline V gene.

The V call is TRBV7-2, the J call TRBJ1-1, with D possibly TRBD1 on 6 matching bases. CDR3 length: 13 residues. The V gene lost 6 bases and the J gene lost 4 bases, with 12 bases spanning the gap. The germline V gene encodes CDR1 SGHTA and CDR2 FQGNSA. The CDR3 region has the DNA TGTGCCAGCAGTCCTACAGGGACCACTGAAGCTTTCTTT. It yields the protein CASSPTGTTEAFF. The full variable domain, rest sourced from reference TRBV7-2 and TRBJ1-1, is GAGVSQSPSNKVTEKGKDVELRCDPISGHTALYWYRQSLGQGLEFLIYFQGNSAPDKSGLPSDRFSAERTGGSVSTLTIQRTQQEDSAVYLCASSPTGTTEAFFGQGTRLTVV.

This chain's CDR3 is CASRLETQYF. The CDR3 nucleotides are TGTGCCAGCAGGTTGGAGACCCAGTACTTC. The rearrangement joins TRBV6-1 to TRBJ2-5; D is unresolved. The germline V gene has CDR1 MNHNS and CDR2 SASEGT. This CDR3 has 10 amino acids. Deletions cut 6 bases from V and 5 bases from J, with 4 bases between.

This chain joins TRBV4-2 and TRBJ2-2, with D maybe TRBD1 (6 bases). Trimming took 5 bases from V and 2 from J, leaving 15 bases between them. CDR1 LGHNA and CDR2 YNFKEQ come from the germline V gene. The CDR3 spans 16 residues. The CDR3 reads CASSSQGRVNTGELFF. The CDR3 DNA reads TGTGCCAGCAGCTCACAGGGCAGAGTCAACACCGGGGAGCTGTTTTTT.

V gene TRBV5-6 combines with J gene TRBJ2-7; 9 bases match TRBD2. Trimming removed 9 bases from V and 0 bases from J; junction bases left unmatched: 1. CDR3 length: 12 amino acids. Germline CDR1 is SGHDT and CDR2 is YYEEEE. The CDR3 DNA reads as TGTGCCACTAGCGGGGCCTCCTACGAGCAGTACTTC. This encodes CATSGASYEQYF.

V and J are TRBV2 and TRBJ2-7; no firm D call. This CDR3 comprises 14 residues. V lost 6 bases and J lost 5, with 17 bases in between. Germline V lookup: CDR1 SNHLY, CDR2 FYNNEI. The DNA of the CDR3 is TGTGCCAGCAGCTGGCGAGGTAGCCGGGACGAGCAGTACTTC. It is translated as CASSWRGSRDEQYF. Looking up the rest from reference TRBV2 and TRBJ2-7 gives the full variable domain: EPEVTQTPSHQVTQMGQEVILRCVPISNHLYFYWYRQILGQKVEFLVSFYNNEISEKSEIFDDQFSVERPDGSNFTLKIRSTKLEDSAMYFCASSWRGSRDEQYFGPGTRLTVT.

The V call is TRBV11-3, the J call TRBJ2-7; D not certain. The germline CDR1 and CDR2 sequences are SGHNT and YENEEA. The CDR3 totals 13 residues. Between the trimmed V and J ends, which lost 3 bases and 1 base, there was a span of 7 bases. CDR3 loop: CASSFRLSYEQYF. DNA of the CDR3: TGTGCCAGCAGCTTTCGGTTGTCCTACGAGCAGTACTTC.

The rearrangement joins TRBV5-1 to TRBJ1-2; 8 bases agree with TRBD1. From germline, CDR1 is SGHRS and CDR2 YFSETQ. The CDR3 spans 14 residues. V lost 4 bases, J lost 6 bases, and 8 bases stayed unmatched. The CDR3: CASSTGQGMDGYTF. In nucleotides, the CDR3 is TGCGCCAGCAGCACCGGACAGGGAATGGATGGCTACACCTTC.

This chain uses TRBV27 with TRBJ1-2; D unclear. Trimming removed 2 bases from V and 4 bases from J, with 11 bases in between. In germline, CDR1 is MNHEY, CDR2 SMNVEV (reference sequence). This CDR3 spans 14 amino acids. CDR3 nucleotides: TGTGCCAGCAGTTTAAACCGGGTTGGCTATGGCTACACCTTC. This codes for CASSLNRVGYGYTF.

CDR3 residues: CSVAVHANTEAFF. The CDR3 DNA is TGCAGCGTTGCTGTCCACGCGAACACTGAAGCTTTCTTT. The J gene is TRBJ1-1, the V gene TRBV29-1, with D unclear. V lost 4 bases to trimming and J lost 1 base, with 10 bases between them. Germline V lookup: CDR1 SQVTM, CDR2 ANQGSEA. The CDR3 runs to 13 residues.

This sequence joins TRBV29-1 and TRBJ1-3; D is unresolved. The CDR3 consists of 13 residues. The V and J ends lost 4 bases and 4 bases respectively, with 11 bases between them. Germline assignment: CDR1 SQVTM and CDR2 ANQGSEA. As DNA, the CDR3 is TGCAGCGTTGGGACCATGGGGGGAAACACCATATATTTT. It yields the protein CSVGTMGGNTIYF.

The chain uses TRBV6-5 and TRBJ2-7, with D perhaps TRBD1 (6 bases). V lost 5 bases and J lost 2, with 10 bases in between. The CDR3 loop spans 13 amino acids. Germline-derived CDR1 and CDR2 are MNHEY and SVGAGI. This CDR3 reads CASSNRQAYEQYF. DNA of the CDR3: TGTGCCAGCAGTAACCGACAGGCCTACGAGCAGTACTTC.

The chain carries TRBV5-6 and TRBJ2-2, with 11 bases identical to TRBD2. The CDR3 runs 17 residues. J lost 0 bases, V lost 1 base, and 2 bases had no gene match. Germline CDR1 and CDR2: SGHDT and YYEEEE. In DNA form, the CDR3 reads TGTGCCAGCAGCTTGCTAGCGGGGGGCCCGAACACCGGGGAGCTGTTTTTT. Translating it yields CASSLLAGGPNTGELFF.

V and J are TRBV4-3 and TRBJ2-7; D ambiguous. Deletions cut 2 bases from V and 0 bases from J, with 8 bases between. In germline, CDR1 is LGHNA, CDR2 YSLEER. The CDR3 loop spans 14 amino acids. The CDR3 region has the DNA TGCGCCAGCAGCCAATTAAGAGACTCCTACGAGCAGTACTTC. It yields the protein CASSQLRDSYEQYF.

The chain carries TRBV27 and TRBJ1-1; 9 nucleotides align to TRBD1. Germline V gene data show CDR1 as MNHEY and CDR2 as SMNVEV (reference sequence). The CDR3 contains 11 residues. With V trimmed by 8 bases and J by 8 bases, 3 bases remained unmatched. The CDR3 nucleotides are TGTGCCAGCCGTGACAGGGGGGAAGCTTTCTTT. Translated: CASRDRGEAFF.

The chain employs TRBV9 and TRBJ1-4, with D hard to call. This CDR3 spans 15 amino acids. Germline loops: CDR1 SGDLS, CDR2 YYNGEE. The V end was cut by 1 base, the J end by 7 bases, with 14 bases between. DNA of the CDR3: TGTGCCAGCAGCGTACGAGACGGAGAGGGTGAAAAACTGTTTTTT. Amino acid sequence: CASSVRDGEGEKLFF.

The chain uses TRBV6-6 and TRBJ2-2, with 7 bases aligning to TRBD1. Germline lookup yields CDR1 MNHNY and CDR2 SVGAGI (reference sequence). This CDR3 region has 16 residues. V shed 6 bases and J 0 bases; nucleotides not matched to a gene: 7. The DNA for the CDR3 is TGTGCCAGCAGGGCCGGGGACAGATCGAACACCGGGGAGCTGTTTTTT. Translation: CASRAGDRSNTGELFF.

The chain has TRBV18 and TRBJ1-3; D unresolved. V was shortened by 3 bases and J by 4 bases, with 10 bases between the two germline ends. This CDR3 spans 14 amino acids. Germline loops: CDR1 KGHSH, CDR2 LQKENI. The CDR3 sequence is CASSPWAEGNTIYF. CDR3 sequence (DNA): TGTGCCAGCTCACCTTGGGCGGAGGGAAACACCATATATTTT.

The V call is TRBV5-6, the J call TRBJ2-1; unclear D gene. The germline gives CDR1 SGHDT, CDR2 YYEEEE. CDR3 length: 14 residues. Trimming took off 0 bases at V and 6 bases at J, with 10 bases between the two ends. The chain's CDR3 is CASSLDYRANEQFF. Written as DNA, the CDR3 is TGTGCCAGCAGCTTGGATTATAGGGCCAATGAGCAGTTCTTC.

The rearrangement uses TRBV6-6 and TRBJ2-1; D is unclear. The V end was cut by 2 bases, the J end by 5 bases, with 16 bases between. CDR1 is MNHNY and CDR2 is SVGAGI in the germline V gene (reference sequence). The CDR3 has 16 residues. The CDR3 spells CASSYGPPYRHNEQFF. The DNA for the CDR3 is TGTGCCAGCAGTTACGGACCCCCCTATCGACACAATGAGCAGTTCTTC.